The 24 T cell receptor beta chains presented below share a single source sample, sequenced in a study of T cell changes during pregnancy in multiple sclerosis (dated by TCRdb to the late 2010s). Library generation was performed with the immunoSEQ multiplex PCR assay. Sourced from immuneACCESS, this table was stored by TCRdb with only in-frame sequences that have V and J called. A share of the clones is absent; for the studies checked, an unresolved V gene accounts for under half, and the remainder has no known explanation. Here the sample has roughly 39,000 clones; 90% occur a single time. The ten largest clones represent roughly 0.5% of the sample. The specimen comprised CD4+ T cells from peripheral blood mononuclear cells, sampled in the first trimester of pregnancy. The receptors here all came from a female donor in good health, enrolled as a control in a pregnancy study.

Here the CDR3 reads CASSQKRKNTGELFF. The CDR3 DNA follows: TGCGCCAGCAGTCAAAAGAGAAAAAACACCGGGGAGCTGTTTTTT. The genes are TRBV23-1 and TRBJ2-2, with no clear D. TRBV23-1 is filed as an ORF, its function uncertain. The CDR3 is 15 amino acids. The V gene lost 2 bases and the J gene lost 2 bases, with 9 bases spanning the gap.

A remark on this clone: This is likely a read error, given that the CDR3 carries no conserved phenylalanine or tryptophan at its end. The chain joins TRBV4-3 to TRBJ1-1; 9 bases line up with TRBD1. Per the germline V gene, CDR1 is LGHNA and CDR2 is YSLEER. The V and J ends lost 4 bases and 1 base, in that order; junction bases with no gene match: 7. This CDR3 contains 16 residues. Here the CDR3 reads CASSRTPGQGNTEAFL. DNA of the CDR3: TGCGCCAGCAGCCGAACCCCGGGACAGGGGAACACTGAAGCTTTCCTT.

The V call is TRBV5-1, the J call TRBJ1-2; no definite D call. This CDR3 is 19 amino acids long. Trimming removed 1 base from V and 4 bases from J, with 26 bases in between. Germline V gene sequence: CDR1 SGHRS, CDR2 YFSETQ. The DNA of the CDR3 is TGCGCCAGCAGCTTGAATCTTCTTGGACGGGATAGTAGTAGCTATGGCTACACCTTC. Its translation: CASSLNLLGRDSSSYGYTF.

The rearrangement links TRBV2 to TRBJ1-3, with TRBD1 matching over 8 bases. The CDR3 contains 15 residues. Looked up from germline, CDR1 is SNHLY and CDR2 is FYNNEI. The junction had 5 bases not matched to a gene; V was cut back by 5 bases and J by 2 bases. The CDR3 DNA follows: TGTGCCAGCAGTCTGGACAGGGCAACTGGAAACACCATATATTTT. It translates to CASSLDRATGNTIYF.

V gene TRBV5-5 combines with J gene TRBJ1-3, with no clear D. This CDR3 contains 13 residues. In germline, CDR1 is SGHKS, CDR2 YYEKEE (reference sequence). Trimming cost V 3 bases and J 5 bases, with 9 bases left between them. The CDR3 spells CASSYSDRNTIYF. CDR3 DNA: TGTGCCAGCAGCTACTCTGACAGAAACACCATATATTTT.

CDR3 loop: CASSAGGVRGYTF. CDR3 in DNA: TGTGCCAGCAGTGCCGGGGGGGTCCGGGGCTACACCTTC. This chain links TRBV6-4 with TRBJ1-2; D is perhaps TRBD1 (5 bases). Per germline, CDR1 MRHNA and CDR2 SNTAGT. Trimming stripped 4 bases from V and 8 bases from J, with 14 bases between. The CDR3 has 13 residues.

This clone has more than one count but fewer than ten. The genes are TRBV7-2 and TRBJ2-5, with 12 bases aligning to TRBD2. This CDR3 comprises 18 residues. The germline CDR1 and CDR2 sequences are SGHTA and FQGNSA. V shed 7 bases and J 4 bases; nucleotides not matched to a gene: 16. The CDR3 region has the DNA TGTGCCAGCACCTCGTGGGGGCTAGCGGGGGGGCACCCAGAGACCCAGTACTTC. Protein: CASTSWGLAGGHPETQYF.

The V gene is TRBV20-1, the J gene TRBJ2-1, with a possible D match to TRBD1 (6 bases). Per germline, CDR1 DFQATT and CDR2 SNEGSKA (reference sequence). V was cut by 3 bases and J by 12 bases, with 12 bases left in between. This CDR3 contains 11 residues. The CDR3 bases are TGCAGTGCTAGGGGGGCCGCCACGCAGTTCTTC. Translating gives CSARGAATQFF.

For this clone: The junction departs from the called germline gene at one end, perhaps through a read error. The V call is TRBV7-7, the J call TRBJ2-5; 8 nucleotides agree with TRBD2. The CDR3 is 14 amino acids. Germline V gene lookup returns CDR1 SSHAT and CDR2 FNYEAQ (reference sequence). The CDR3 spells CASSPSGGAETQYF. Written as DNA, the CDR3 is TGTGCTAGCAGCCCCTCCGGGGGGGCGGAGACCCAGTACTTC.

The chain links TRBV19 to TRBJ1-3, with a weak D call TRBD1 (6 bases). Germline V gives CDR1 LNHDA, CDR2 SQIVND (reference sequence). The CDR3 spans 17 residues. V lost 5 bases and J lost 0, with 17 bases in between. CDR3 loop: CASSPGQPAPSGNTIYF. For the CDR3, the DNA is TGTGCCAGTAGTCCTGGACAGCCAGCCCCCTCTGGAAACACCATATATTTT.

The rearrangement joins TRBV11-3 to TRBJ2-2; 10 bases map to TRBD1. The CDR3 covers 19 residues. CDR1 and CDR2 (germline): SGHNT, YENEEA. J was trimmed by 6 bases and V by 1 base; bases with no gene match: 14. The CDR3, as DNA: TGTGCCAGCAGCTTAGCTTTGGGACGGGGACAGGGGCATTCCGGGGAGCTGTTTTTT. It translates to CASSLALGRGQGHSGELFF. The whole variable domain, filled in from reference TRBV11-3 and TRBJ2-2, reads EAGVVQSPRYKIIEKKQPVAFWCNPISGHNTLYWYLQNLGQGPELLIRYENEEAVDDSQLPKDRFSAERLKGVDSTLKIQPAELGDSAVYLCASSLALGRGQGHSGELFFGEGSRLTVL.

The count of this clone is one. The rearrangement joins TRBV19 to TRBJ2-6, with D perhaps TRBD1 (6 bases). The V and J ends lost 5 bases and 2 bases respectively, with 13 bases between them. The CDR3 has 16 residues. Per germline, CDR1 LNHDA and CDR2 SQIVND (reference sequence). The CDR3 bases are TGTGCCAGTAGTTTCCCAGGGGCGGCTGGGGCCAACGTCCTGACTTTC. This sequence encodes CASSFPGAAGANVLTF.

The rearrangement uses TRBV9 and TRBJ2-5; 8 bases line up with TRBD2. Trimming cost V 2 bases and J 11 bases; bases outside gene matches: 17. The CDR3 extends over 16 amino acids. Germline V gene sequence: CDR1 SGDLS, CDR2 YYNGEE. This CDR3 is CASSVSGGGLYSQQYF. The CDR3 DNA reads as TGTGCCAGCAGCGTGTCCGGCGGGGGGCTATATTCCCAGCAGTACTTC.

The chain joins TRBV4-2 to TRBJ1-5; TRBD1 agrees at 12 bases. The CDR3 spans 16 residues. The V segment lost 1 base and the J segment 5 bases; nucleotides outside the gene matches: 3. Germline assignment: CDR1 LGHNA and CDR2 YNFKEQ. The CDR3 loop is CASSQGGTGGDQPQHF. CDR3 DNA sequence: TGTGCCAGCAGCCAAGGCGGGACAGGGGGCGATCAGCCCCAGCATTTT.

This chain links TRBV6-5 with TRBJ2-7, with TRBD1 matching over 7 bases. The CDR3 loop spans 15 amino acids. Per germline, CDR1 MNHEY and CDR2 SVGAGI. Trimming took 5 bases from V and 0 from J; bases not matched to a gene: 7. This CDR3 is CASSLTGQISYEQYF. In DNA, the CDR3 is TGTGCCAGCAGTCTTACGGGACAGATCTCCTACGAGCAGTACTTC.

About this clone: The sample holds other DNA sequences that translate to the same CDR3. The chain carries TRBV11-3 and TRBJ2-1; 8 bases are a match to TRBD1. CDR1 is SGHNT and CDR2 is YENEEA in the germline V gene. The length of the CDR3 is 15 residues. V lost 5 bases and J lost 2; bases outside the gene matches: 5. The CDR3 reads CASSLRQGTYNEQFF. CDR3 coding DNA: TGTGCCAGCAGCCTTAGACAGGGGACCTACAATGAGCAGTTCTTC.

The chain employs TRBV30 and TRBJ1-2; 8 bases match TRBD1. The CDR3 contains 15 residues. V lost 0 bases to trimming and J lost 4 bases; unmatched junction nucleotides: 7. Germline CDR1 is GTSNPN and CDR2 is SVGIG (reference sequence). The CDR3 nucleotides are TGTGCCTGGAGTGTACAGGCAGGGGGCTTCTATGGCTACACCTTC. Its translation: CAWSVQAGGFYGYTF.

Written as DNA, the CDR3 is TGTGCCAGCAGCTTAGGACCCCGAGGGGGCTACACCTTC. It is translated as CASSLGPRGGYTF. This chain links TRBV11-2 with TRBJ1-2, with D hard to call. The CDR3 has 13 amino acids. Trimming pared 1 base from V and 8 bases from J, leaving 11 bases between. The germline V gene encodes CDR1 SGHAT and CDR2 FQNNGV.

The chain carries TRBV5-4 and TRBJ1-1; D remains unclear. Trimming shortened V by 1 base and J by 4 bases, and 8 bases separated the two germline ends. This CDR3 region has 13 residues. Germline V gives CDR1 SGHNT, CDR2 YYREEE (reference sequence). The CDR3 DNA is TGTGCCAGCAGCTTGCGGGGAGGCACTGAAGCTTTCTTT. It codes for CASSLRGGTEAFF.

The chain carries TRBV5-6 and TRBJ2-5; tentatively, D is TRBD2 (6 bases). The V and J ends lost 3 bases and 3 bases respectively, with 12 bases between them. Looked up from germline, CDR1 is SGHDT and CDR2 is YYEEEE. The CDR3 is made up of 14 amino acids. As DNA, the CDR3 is TGTGCCAGCAGCTCTTGGGGGGAAGAAGAGACCCAGTACTTC. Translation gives CASSSWGEEETQYF.

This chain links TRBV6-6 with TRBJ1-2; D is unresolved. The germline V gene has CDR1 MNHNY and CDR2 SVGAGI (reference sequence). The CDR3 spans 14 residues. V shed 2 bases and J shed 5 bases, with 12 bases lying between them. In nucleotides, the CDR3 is TGTGCCAGCAGTTACGCGGCCAGCCCATATGGCTACACCTTC. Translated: CASSYAASPYGYTF.

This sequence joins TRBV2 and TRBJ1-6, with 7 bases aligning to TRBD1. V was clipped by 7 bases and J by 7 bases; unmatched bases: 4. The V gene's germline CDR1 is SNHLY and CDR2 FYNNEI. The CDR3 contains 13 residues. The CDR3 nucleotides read TGTGCCAGCACCGGACAGGTGAATTCACCCCTCCACTTT. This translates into CASTGQVNSPLHF.

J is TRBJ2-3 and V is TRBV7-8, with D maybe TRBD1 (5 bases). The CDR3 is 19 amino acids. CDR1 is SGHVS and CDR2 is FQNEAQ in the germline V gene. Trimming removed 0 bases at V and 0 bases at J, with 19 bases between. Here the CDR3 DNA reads TGTGCCAGCAGCTTAGCGCTAAGGGGTCAGGTCCTCAGCACAGATACGCAGTATTTT. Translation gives CASSLALRGQVLSTDTQYF.

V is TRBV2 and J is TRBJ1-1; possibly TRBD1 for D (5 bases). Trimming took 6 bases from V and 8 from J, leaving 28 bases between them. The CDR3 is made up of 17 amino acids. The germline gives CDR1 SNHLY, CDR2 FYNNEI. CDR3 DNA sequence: TGTGCCAGCAGGGTTCACCCGTCAAAACCGGGACTTTCCGAAGCTTTCTTT. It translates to CASRVHPSKPGLSEAFF.